The 20 T cell receptor beta chains below all came from one sample that was sequenced in a study of early T cells in non-severe SARS-CoV-2 infection (dated by TCRdb to about 2021). The library was obtained by 5' RACE. Sequencing instrument: NextSeq 500. Through fastp at Q25 and MiXCR, TCRdb rebuilt clones from the public reads, retaining in-frame beta chains. Rows merge per CDR3 protein into single entries with the most common DNA and genes. For this sample the table gives roughly 55,000 distinct CDR3 sequences, of which under 15% were detected only once. Jointly, the top ten make up 9% to 10% of the sample. Sequencing was performed on whole blood, taken at baseline. These receptors were collected from an adult who was a healthcare worker with PCR-confirmed SARS-CoV-2 infection or an uninfected control (not recorded which).

This clonotype was seen a handful of times. The V and J genes are TRBV3-1 and TRBJ1-1; D is perhaps TRBD1 (5 bases). Germline-derived CDR1 and CDR2 are LGHDT and YNNKEL (reference sequence). V was clipped by 1 base and J by 14 bases, with 17 bases between them. The length of the CDR3 is 13 residues. Here the CDR3 reads CASSQVTGTFAFF. The CDR3 coding sequence is TGTGCCAGCAGCCAAGTAACCGGGACCTTCGCCTTCTTT.

This clonotype was seen at least ten times. The junction departs from germline at one end; a sequencing error may be responsible. This chain uses TRBV11-2 with TRBJ2-5; possible D gene TRBD1, 6 bases. CDR1 is SGHAT and CDR2 is FQNNGV in the germline V gene. CDR3 length: 16 residues. The CDR3 loop reads CASSRADRGRREAQYF. CDR3 in DNA: TGTGCCAGCAGCCGAGCGGACAGAGGACGAAGAGAGGCCCAGTACTTC.

The chain recombines TRBV7-9 with TRBJ2-7, with 8 nucleotides matching TRBD1. J gave up 2 bases and V 4 bases, and 7 bases lay outside the gene matches. This CDR3 is 15 amino acids long. Germline V lookup: CDR1 SEHNR, CDR2 FQNEAQ (reference sequence). CDR3 in DNA: TGTGCCAGCAGCTATTTCCAGGGGGCTCCCTACGAGCAGTACTTC. Translated: CASSYFQGAPYEQYF.

The V call is TRBV24-1, the J call TRBJ2-7; TRBD2 is a possible D gene (7 bases). CDR1 is KGHDR and CDR2 is SFDVKD in the germline V gene. Trimming stripped 3 bases from V and 7 bases from J, with 24 bases between. The CDR3 totals 17 residues. The CDR3 loop reads CATSDGRGGLGAGEQYF. CDR3 in DNA: TGTGCCACCAGTGATGGCAGGGGAGGTCTTGGAGCGGGGGAGCAGTACTTC.

The genes are TRBV28 and TRBJ2-4, with D possibly TRBD1 on 7 matching bases. The ends were cut back, 6 bases at V and 0 bases at J, with 21 bases in the middle. This CDR3 spans 18 amino acids. Germline CDR1 reads MDHEN; CDR2 reads SYDVKM. The CDR3 DNA reads TGTGCCAGCAGACCCCTCTCAGGGGGGCGCGGAGCCAAAAACATTCAGTACTTC. Its protein product is CASRPLSGGRGAKNIQYF.

This chain uses TRBV6-2 or TRBV6-3 with TRBJ1-2; D perhaps matches TRBD1 (5 bases). V lost 2 bases, J lost 6 bases, and 10 bases lay in between. The CDR3 covers 13 residues. Germline V gene sequence: CDR1 MNHEY, CDR2 SVGEGT. CDR3 residues: CASSYQGRHGYTF. Written as DNA, the CDR3 is TGTGCCAGCAGTTACCAGGGTCGCCATGGCTACACCTTC.

CDR3 DNA: TGTGCCAGCAGTTTAAGATCTAGCGGGACTAGCACAGATACGCAGTATTTT. Translated, it gives CASSLRSSGTSTDTQYF. V gene TRBV28 combines with J gene TRBJ2-3; 9 positions match TRBD2. With 2 bases clipped from V and 0 bases from J, the junction kept 6 bases outside the gene matches. This CDR3 is built from 17 residues. Germline V gene lookup returns CDR1 MDHEN and CDR2 SYDVKM.

The rearrangement links TRBV4-1 to TRBJ2-1; the match to TRBD2 covers 10 bases. There are 16 residues in the CDR3. Germline CDR1 and CDR2: MGHRA and YSYEKL. V shed 3 bases, J shed 4 bases, and the junction held 6 bases outside the gene matches. The CDR3 here is CASSHALAGVYNEQFF. The CDR3 DNA reads TGCGCCAGCAGCCATGCCCTAGCGGGAGTTTACAATGAGCAGTTCTTC.

At least ten counts were recorded for this clonotype. J is TRBJ2-3 and V is TRBV12-3 or TRBV12-4, with 12 bases that match TRBD2. V lost 6 bases, J lost 2 bases, and 3 bases stayed unmatched. The CDR3 is made up of 15 amino acids. As DNA, the CDR3 is TGTGCCAGCAGACTAGCGGGGGGAACCACAGATACGCAGTATTTT. Its translation: CASRLAGGTTDTQYF.

This clonotype showed up just once. The CDR3 here is CASSPLRTGSTDTQYF. CDR3 nucleotides: TGTGCCAGCTCACCCCTCAGGACAGGGAGCACAGATACGCAGTATTTT. V and J are TRBV18 and TRBJ2-3; TRBD1 aligns across 8 bases. The CDR3 covers 16 residues. The V and J ends lost 3 bases and 0 bases, in that order; junction bases with no gene match: 5. The germline gives CDR1 KGHSH, CDR2 LQKENI.

This clonotype was picked up a small number of times. The chain is built from TRBV20-1 and TRBJ2-3, with 7 bases that match TRBD2. J gave up 4 bases and V 1 base, and 5 bases lay outside the gene matches. The CDR3 sequence is 14 residues long. The germline CDR1 and CDR2 sequences are DFQATT and SNEGSKA (reference sequence). CDR3 amino acids: CSARASGAADTQYF. As DNA, the CDR3 is TGCAGTGCTAGAGCGAGCGGGGCCGCAGATACGCAGTATTTT.

V and J are TRBV6-1 and TRBJ2-1; 8 bases are a match to TRBD2. Losses at the gene ends were 11 bases for V and 6 bases for J; bases not matched to a gene: 15. CDR3 length: 15 residues. Germline V gene data show CDR1 as MNHNS and CDR2 as SASEGT. Written as DNA, the CDR3 is TGTGCCTATCGGGAGGGAGACCCAGGACGCAATGAGCAGTTCTTC. Translated, it gives CAYREGDPGRNEQFF.

The chain has TRBV3-1 and TRBJ1-6, with 8 bases aligning to TRBD1. Looked up from germline, CDR1 is LGHDT and CDR2 is YNNKEL (reference sequence). This CDR3 has 17 amino acids. Trimming cost V 0 bases and J 3 bases; bases outside gene matches: 4. The CDR3 bases are TGTGCCAGCAGCCAAGACTCCGGGACAGGCTATAATTCACCCCTCCACTTT. Its translation: CASSQDSGTGYNSPLHF.

This chain links TRBV19 with TRBJ2-3, with a weak D call TRBD2 (5 bases). The V end was cut by 1 base, the J end by 2 bases, with 10 bases between. Germline CDR1 reads LNHDA; CDR2 reads SQIVND (reference sequence). The CDR3 spans 15 residues. The CDR3 reads CASSIGRQTTDTQYF. CDR3 nucleotide sequence: TGTGCCAGTAGTATAGGGAGGCAGACCACAGATACGCAGTATTTT.

This clonotype was seen a handful of times. CDR3 sequence: CASSPRDGSQYF. CDR3 bases: TGCGCCAGCAGCCCTCGGGACGGTTCTCAGTATTTT. The chain recombines TRBV4-1 with TRBJ2-3; D is perhaps TRBD1 or TRBD2 (5 bases each). This CDR3 region has 12 residues. Deletions cut 4 bases from V and 12 bases from J, with 14 bases between. Germline V gives CDR1 MGHRA, CDR2 YSYEKL.

This chain joins TRBV6-5 and TRBJ2-1, with 15 bases matching TRBD2. This CDR3 has 17 amino acids. The V gene end was trimmed by 2 bases and the J gene end by 6 bases; junction bases not matched to a gene: 5. Germline values: CDR1 MNHEY, CDR2 SVGAGI. The CDR3 region has the DNA TGTGCCAGCAGTTACAATCCGGGACTAGCGGGGGGCAATGAGCAGTTCTTC. Protein sequence: CASSYNPGLAGGNEQFF.

The chain couples TRBV2 to TRBJ2-1; the match to TRBD2 covers 13 bases. This CDR3 is built from 16 residues. Germline CDR1 SNHLY, CDR2 FYNNEI. The V and J ends lost 2 bases and 11 bases, in that order; junction bases with no gene match: 9. In DNA, the CDR3 is TGTGCCAGCAGTGAAAGGACTAGCGGGGGTGGTGGTAAGCAGTTCTTC. The encoded protein is CASSERTSGGGGKQFF.

This clonotype was detected a few times. The chain carries TRBV29-1 and TRBJ2-1; weak D call: TRBD2 (6 bases). V gave up 0 bases and J gave up 4 bases, with 16 bases separating them. The germline V gene has CDR1 SQVTM and CDR2 ANQGSEA. The CDR3 has 16 residues. In DNA form, the CDR3 reads TGCAGCGTTGAAGATGGGCGGGGAGGTTTTTACAATGAGCAGTTCTTC. It codes for CSVEDGRGGFYNEQFF.

This clonotype has a count of ten or more. The gene calls are TRBV11-2 and TRBJ1-1; D might be TRBD1 (5 bases). Trimming took 2 bases from V and 1 from J, leaving 11 bases between them. The germline gives CDR1 SGHAT, CDR2 FQNNGV. This CDR3 spans 15 amino acids. CDR3 loop: CASSLKRGRNTEAFF. CDR3 nucleotide sequence: TGTGCCAGCAGCTTAAAGAGGGGCCGGAACACTGAAGCTTTCTTT. The full variable domain, rest sourced from reference TRBV11-2 and TRBJ1-1, is EAGVAQSPRYKIIEKRQSVAFWCNPISGHATLYWYQQILGQGPKLLIQFQNNGVVDDSQLPKDRFSAERLKGVDSTLKIQPAKLEDSAVYLCASSLKRGRNTEAFFGQGTRLTVV.

This clonotype turned up a few times. The chain links TRBV5-1 to TRBJ2-3; TRBD2 might be the D (5 bases). The CDR3 runs 18 residues. The V gene lost 0 bases and the J gene lost 2 bases, with 19 bases spanning the gap. The germline CDR1 and CDR2 sequences are SGHRS and YFSETQ. The CDR3 DNA is TGCGCCAGCAGCTTGGCCGGCGCCCGCGGGCGAATCACAGATACGCAGTATTTT. Protein: CASSLAGARGRITDTQYF. Full variable domain (outside the CDR3, taken from reference TRBV5-1 and TRBJ2-3): KAGVTQTPRYLIKTRGQQVTLSCSPISGHRSVSWYQQTPGQGLQFLFEYFSETQRNKGNFPGRFSGRQFSNSRSEMNVSTLELGDSALYLCASSLAGARGRITDTQYFGPGTRLTVL.